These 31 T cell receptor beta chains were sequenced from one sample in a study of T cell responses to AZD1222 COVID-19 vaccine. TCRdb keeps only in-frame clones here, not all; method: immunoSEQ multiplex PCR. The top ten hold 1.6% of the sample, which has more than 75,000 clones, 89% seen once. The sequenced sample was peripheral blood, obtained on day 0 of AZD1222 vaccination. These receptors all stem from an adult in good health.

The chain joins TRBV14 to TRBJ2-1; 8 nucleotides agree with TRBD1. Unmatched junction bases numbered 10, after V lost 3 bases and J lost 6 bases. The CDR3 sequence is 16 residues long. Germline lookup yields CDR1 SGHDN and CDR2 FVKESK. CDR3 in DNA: TGTGCCAGCAGCCAGGACAGGGTCCTTCACGTCAATGAGCAGTTCTTC. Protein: CASSQDRVLHVNEQFF.

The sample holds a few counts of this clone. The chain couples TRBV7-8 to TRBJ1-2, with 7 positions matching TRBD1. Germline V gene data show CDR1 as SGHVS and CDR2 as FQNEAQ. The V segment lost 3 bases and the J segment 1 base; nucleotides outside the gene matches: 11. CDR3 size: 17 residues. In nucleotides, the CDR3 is TGTGCCAGCAGCTTGGGACAGCCCTGGGAGGTTAACTATGGCTACACCTTC. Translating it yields CASSLGQPWEVNYGYTF.

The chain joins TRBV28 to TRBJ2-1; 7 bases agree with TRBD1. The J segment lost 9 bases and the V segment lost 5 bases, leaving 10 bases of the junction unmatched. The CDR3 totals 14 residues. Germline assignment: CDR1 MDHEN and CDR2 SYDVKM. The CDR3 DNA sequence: TGTGCCAGCAGTACCAGGGTACAGGGGAGTGAGCAGTTCTTC. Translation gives CASSTRVQGSEQFF.

The CDR3 loop reads CASSKEGQASENSPLHF. The CDR3 nucleotides are TGTGCCAGCAGCAAGGAGGGACAGGCCTCGGAAAATTCACCCCTCCACTTT. The chain links TRBV21-1 to TRBJ1-6; TRBD1 is the table's D call and was not checked against the DNA. TRBV21-1 constitutes a pseudogene. The CDR3 totals 17 residues.

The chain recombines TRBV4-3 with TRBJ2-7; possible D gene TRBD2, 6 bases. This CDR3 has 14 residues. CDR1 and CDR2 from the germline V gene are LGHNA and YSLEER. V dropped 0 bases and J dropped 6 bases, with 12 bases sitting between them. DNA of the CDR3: TGCGCCAGCAGCCAAGACGGGAACGGGGGCGAGCAGTACTTC. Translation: CASSQDGNGGEQYF.

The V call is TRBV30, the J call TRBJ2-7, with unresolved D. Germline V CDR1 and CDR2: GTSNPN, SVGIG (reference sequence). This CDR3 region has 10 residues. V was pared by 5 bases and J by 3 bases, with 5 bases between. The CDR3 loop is CAWGLYEQYF. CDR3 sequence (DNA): TGTGCCTGGGGCCTCTACGAGCAGTACTTC.

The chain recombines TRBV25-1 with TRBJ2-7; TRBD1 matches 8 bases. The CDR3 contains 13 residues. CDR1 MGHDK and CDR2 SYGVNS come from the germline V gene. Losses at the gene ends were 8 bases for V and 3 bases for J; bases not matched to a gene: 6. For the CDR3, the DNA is TGTGCCAGCTCTAGGACAGGGCGCTACGAGCAGTACTTC. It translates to CASSRTGRYEQYF.

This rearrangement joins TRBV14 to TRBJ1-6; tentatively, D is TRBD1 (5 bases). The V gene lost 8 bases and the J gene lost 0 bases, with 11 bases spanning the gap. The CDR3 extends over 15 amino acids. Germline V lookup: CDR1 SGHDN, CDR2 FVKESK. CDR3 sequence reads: CASRGHPSYNSPLHF. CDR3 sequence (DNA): TGTGCCAGCCGCGGACACCCCTCCTATAATTCACCCCTCCACTTT.

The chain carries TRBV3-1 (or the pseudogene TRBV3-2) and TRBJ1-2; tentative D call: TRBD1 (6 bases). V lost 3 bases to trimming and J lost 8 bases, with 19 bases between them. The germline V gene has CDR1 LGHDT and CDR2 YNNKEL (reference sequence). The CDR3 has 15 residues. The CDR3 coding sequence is TGTGCCAGCAGCCATGTACAGGGACCTATTGGAGGCTACACCTTC. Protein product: CASSHVQGPIGGYTF.

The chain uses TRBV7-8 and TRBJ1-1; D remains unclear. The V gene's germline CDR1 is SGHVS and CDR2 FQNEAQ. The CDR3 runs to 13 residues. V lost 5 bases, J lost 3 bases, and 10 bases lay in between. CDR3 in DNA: TGTGCCAGCAGCCGCCGCGAGGACACTGAAGCTTTCTTT. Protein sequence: CASSRREDTEAFF.

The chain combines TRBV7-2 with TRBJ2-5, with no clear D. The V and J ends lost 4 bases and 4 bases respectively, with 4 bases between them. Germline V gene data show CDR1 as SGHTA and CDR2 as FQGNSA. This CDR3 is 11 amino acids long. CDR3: CASSWAETQYF. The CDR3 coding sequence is TGTGCCAGCAGCTGGGCAGAGACCCAGTACTTC. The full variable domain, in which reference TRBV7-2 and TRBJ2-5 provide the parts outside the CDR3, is GAGVSQSPSNKVTEKGKDVELRCDPISGHTALYWYRQSLGQGLEFLIYFQGNSAPDKSGLPSDRFSAERTGGSVSTLTIQRTQQEDSAVYLCASSWAETQYFGPGTRLLVL.

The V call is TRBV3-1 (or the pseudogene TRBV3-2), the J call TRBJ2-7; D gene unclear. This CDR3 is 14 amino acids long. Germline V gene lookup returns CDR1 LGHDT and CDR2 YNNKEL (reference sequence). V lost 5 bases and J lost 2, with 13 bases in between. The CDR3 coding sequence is TGTGCCAGCAGCTCTCGTCTGGGGACCTACGAGCAGTACTTC. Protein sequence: CASSSRLGTYEQYF.

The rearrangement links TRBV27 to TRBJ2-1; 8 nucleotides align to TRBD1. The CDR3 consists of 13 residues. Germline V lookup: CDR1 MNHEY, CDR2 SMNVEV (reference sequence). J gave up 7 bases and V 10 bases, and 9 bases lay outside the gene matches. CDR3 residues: CATSRDRRNEQFF. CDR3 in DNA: TGTGCCACTTCCCGGGACAGGCGGAATGAGCAGTTCTTC.

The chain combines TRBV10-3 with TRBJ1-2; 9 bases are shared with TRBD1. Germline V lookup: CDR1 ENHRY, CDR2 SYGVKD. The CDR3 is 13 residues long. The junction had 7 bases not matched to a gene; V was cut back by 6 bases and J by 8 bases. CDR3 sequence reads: CAISLTGGKGYTF. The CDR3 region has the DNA TGTGCCATCAGCTTAACAGGGGGCAAAGGCTACACCTTC.

CDR3 DNA sequence: TGCGCCAGCAGCTTGGCAGGTGAGGGCAGCTACACCTTC. Translating it yields CASSLAGEGSYTF. The chain combines TRBV5-1 with TRBJ1-2; D uncertain. Per the germline V gene, CDR1 is SGHRS and CDR2 is YFSETQ. This CDR3 comprises 13 residues. With 0 bases removed from V and 9 bases from J, the gap between germline ends came to 12 bases.

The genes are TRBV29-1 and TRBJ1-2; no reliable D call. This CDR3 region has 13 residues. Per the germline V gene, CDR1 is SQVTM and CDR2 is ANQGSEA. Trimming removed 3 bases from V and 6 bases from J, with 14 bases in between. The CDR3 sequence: CSVDRKGAHGYTF. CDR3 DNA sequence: TGCAGCGTTGATAGGAAGGGTGCCCATGGCTACACCTTC.

The CDR3 sequence: CASSQPGTVNTEAFF. The CDR3, as DNA: TGTGCCAGTAGCCAACCCGGGACAGTAAACACTGAAGCTTTCTTT. The V gene is TRBV19, the J gene TRBJ1-1; 7 bases are shared with TRBD1. This CDR3 region has 15 residues. Germline lookup yields CDR1 LNHDA and CDR2 SQIVND (reference sequence). With V trimmed by 6 bases and J by 2 bases, 9 bases remained unmatched. The entire variable domain, with the rest obtained from reference TRBV19 and TRBJ1-1, is as follows: DGGITQSPKYLFRKEGQNVTLSCEQNLNHDAMYWYRQDPGQGLRLIYYSQIVNDFQKGDIAEGYSVSREKKESFPLTVTSAQKNPTAFYLCASSQPGTVNTEAFFGQGTRLTVV.

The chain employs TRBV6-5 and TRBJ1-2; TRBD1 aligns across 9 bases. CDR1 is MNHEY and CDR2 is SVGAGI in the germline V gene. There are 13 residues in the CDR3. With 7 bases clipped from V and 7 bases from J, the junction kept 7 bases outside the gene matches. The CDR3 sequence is CASTEDRGGGYTF. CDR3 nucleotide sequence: TGTGCCAGCACCGAGGACAGGGGAGGTGGCTACACCTTC.

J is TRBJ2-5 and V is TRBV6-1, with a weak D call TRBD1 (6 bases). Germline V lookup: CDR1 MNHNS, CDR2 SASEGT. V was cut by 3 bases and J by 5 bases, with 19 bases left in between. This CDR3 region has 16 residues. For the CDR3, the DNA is TGTGCCAGCAGTGAGAGACAGGTTCTCCTTTTGGAGACCCAGTACTTC. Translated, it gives CASSERQVLLLETQYF.

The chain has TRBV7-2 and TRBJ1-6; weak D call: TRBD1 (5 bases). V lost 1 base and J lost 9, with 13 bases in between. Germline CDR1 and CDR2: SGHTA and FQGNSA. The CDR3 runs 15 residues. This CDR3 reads CASSLVVQGTSPLHF. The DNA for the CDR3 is TGTGCCAGCAGCTTAGTGGTTCAGGGCACTTCACCCCTCCACTTT. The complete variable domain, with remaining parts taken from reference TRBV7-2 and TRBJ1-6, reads GAGVSQSPSNKVTEKGKDVELRCDPISGHTALYWYRQSLGQGLEFLIYFQGNSAPDKSGLPSDRFSAERTGGSVSTLTIQRTQQEDSAVYLCASSLVVQGTSPLHFGNGTRLTVT.

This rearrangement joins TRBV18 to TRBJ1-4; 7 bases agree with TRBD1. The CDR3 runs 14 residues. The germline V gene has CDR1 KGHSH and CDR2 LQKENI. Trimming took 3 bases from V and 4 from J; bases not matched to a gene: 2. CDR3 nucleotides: TGTGCCAGCTCACCTCAGGGGGATAATGAAAAACTGTTTTTT. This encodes CASSPQGDNEKLFF.

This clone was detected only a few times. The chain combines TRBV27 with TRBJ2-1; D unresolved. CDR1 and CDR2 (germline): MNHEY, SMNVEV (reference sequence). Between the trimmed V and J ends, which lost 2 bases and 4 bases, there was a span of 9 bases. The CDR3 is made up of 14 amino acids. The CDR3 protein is CASSLSRGYNEQFF. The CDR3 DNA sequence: TGTGCCAGCAGTTTAAGTCGCGGATACAATGAGCAGTTCTTC.

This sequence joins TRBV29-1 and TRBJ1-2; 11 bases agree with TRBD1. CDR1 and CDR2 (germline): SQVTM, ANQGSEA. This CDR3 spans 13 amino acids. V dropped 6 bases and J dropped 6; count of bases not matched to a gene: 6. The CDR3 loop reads CSVLDRGRDGYTF. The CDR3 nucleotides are TGCAGCGTCCTGGACAGGGGGCGCGATGGCTACACCTTC. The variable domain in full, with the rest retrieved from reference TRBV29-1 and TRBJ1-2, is SAVISQKPSRDICQRGTSLTIQCQVDSQVTMMFWYRQQPGQSLTLIATANQGSEATYESGFVIDKFPISRPNLTFSTLTVSNMSPEDSSIYLCSVLDRGRDGYTFGSGTRLTVV.

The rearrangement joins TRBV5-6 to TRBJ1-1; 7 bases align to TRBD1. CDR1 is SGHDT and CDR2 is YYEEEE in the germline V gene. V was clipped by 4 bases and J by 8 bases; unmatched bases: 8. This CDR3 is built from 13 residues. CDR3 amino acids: CASSMGQRQEAFF. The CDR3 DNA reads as TGTGCCAGCAGCATGGGACAGCGGCAGGAAGCTTTCTTT.

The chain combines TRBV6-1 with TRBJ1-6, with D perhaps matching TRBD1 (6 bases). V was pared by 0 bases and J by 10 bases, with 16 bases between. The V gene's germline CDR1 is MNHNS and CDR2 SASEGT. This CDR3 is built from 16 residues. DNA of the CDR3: TGTGCCAGCAGTGAAGCCGGGGGCGCGGGAGTCTCACCCCTCCACTTT. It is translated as CASSEAGGAGVSPLHF.

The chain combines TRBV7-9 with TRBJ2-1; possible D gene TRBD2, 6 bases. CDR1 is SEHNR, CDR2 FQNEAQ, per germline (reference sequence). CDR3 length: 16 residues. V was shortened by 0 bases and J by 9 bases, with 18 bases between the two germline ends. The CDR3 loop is CASSLAGGRGAAEQFF. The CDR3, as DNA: TGTGCCAGCAGCTTAGCGGGGGGTCGAGGGGCGGCTGAGCAGTTCTTC.

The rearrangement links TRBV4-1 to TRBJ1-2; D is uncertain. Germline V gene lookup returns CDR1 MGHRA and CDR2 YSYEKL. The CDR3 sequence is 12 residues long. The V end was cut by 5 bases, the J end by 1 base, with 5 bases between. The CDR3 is CASSARNYGYTF. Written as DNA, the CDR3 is TGCGCCAGCAGCGCGCGTAACTATGGCTACACCTTC.

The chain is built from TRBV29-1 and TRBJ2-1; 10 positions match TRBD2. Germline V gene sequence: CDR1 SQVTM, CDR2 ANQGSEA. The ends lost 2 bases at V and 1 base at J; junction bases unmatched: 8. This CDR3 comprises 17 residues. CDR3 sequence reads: CSVEPSGGALSYNEQFF. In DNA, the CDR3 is TGCAGCGTTGAACCGAGCGGGGGGGCCCTTTCCTACAATGAGCAGTTCTTC.

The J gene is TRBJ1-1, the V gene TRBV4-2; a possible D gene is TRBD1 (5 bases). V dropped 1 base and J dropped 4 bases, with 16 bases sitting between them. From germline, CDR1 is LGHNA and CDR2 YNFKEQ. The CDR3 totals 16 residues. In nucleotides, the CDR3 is TGTGCCAGCAGCCAAGGTGGGGGGGTGATCGGCACTGAAGCTTTCTTT. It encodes CASSQGGGVIGTEAFF.

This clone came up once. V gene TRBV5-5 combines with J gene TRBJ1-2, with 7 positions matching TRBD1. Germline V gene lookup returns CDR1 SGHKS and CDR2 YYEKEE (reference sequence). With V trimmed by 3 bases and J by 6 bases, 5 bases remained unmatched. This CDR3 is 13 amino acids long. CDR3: CASSSPQGNGYTF. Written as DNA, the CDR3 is TGTGCCAGCAGCTCCCCACAGGGGAATGGCTACACCTTC.

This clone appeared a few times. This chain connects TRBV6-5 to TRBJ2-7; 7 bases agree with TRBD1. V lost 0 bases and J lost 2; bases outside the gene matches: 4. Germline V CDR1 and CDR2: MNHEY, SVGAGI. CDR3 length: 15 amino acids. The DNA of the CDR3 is TGTGCCAGCAGTTACTCCTGGGACAGTACCTACGAGCAGTACTTC. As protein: CASSYSWDSTYEQYF.